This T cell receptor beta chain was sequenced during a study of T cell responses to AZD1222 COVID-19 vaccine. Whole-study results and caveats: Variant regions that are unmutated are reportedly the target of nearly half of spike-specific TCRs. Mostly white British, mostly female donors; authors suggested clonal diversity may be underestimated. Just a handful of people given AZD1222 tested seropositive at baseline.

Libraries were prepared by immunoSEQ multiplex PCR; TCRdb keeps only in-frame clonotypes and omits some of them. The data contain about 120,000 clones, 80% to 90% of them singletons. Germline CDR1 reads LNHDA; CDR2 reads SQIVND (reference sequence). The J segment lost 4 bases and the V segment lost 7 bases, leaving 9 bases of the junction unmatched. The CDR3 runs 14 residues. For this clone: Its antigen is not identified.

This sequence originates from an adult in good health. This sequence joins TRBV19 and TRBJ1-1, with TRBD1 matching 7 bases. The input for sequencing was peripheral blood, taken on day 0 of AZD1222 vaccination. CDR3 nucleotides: TGTGCCAGTACCTGGGACAGCCTCTTCACTGAAGCTTTCTTT. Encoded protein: CASTWDSLFTEAFF. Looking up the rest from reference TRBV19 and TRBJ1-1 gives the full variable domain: DGGITQSPKYLFRKEGQNVTLSCEQNLNHDAMYWYRQDPGQGLRLIYYSQIVNDFQKGDIAEGYSVSREKKESFPLTVTSAQKNPTAFYLCASTWDSLFTEAFFGQGTRLTVV.